This record covers a single T cell receptor (beta chain). The data are from a study of cytomegalovirus exposure and HLA in healthy donors. CDR3 size: 14 residues. The V gene end was trimmed by 3 bases and the J gene end by 2 bases; junction bases not matched to a gene: 3. Germline V CDR1 and CDR2: SGDLS, YYNGEE. PCR used 60 Vbeta primers and 13 Jbeta primers. Libraries were prepared by immunoSEQ multiplex PCR; TCRdb keeps only in-frame clonotypes and omits some of them. The sample consists of about 160,000 clones, about 80% of them appearing once. The sample consisted of PBMCs. This chain joins TRBV9 and TRBJ2-7; 9 bases match TRBD2. This clonotype was obtained from a man aged 40-50 years in good health and CMV-seronegative. The CDR3 loop is CASSGGTSTYEQYF. CDR3 DNA: TGTGCCAGCAGCGGGGGGACTAGCACCTACGAGCAGTACTTC. The full variable domain, with the rest looked up from reference TRBV9 and TRBJ2-7, is DSGVTQTPKHLITATGQRVTLRCSPRSGDLSVYWYQQSLDQGLQFLIQYYNGEERAKGNILERFSAQQFPDLHSELNLSSLELGDSALYFCASSGGTSTYEQYFGPGTRLTVT.